The 19 T cell receptor beta chains below all came from one sample that was sequenced in a study of blood T cell repertoires in COVID-19. TCRdb keeps only in-frame clones here, not all; method: immunoSEQ multiplex PCR. The data show tens of thousands of clones, about three quarters seen once. What was sequenced was peripheral blood. The receptors were sampled from a man between 65 and 85 years old with active or convalescent COVID-19.

This clone was observed once. V gene TRBV25-1 combines with J gene TRBJ2-2, with 7 bases that match TRBD1. The V gene's germline CDR1 is MGHDK and CDR2 SYGVNS. V lost 4 bases and J lost 3; bases outside the gene matches: 2. The CDR3 contains 14 residues. As DNA, the CDR3 is TGTGCCAGCAGTGCGACAGGGTACACCGGGGAGCTGTTTTTT. This sequence encodes CASSATGYTGELFF.

The rearrangement uses TRBV29-1 and TRBJ1-2; tentatively, D is TRBD1 (6 bases). Germline V gene sequence: CDR1 SQVTM, CDR2 ANQGSEA. Trimming stripped 0 bases from V and 4 bases from J, with 12 bases between. This CDR3 has 14 residues. The CDR3 protein is CSVEDGRGGYGYTF. In DNA form, the CDR3 reads TGCAGCGTTGAAGATGGCAGGGGCGGCTATGGCTACACCTTC.

This clone has only a few counts. The chain has TRBV7-8 and TRBJ1-2; a possible D gene is TRBD1 (5 bases). The germline CDR1 and CDR2 sequences are SGHVS and FQNEAQ. The CDR3 totals 15 residues. The germline V and J ends were trimmed by 5 bases and 7 bases, with 20 bases remaining between them. CDR3 DNA sequence: TGTGCCAGCAGCAGCTCCTCAGGGTCCGGGAGTGGCTACACCTTC. Protein product: CASSSSSGSGSGYTF.

This chain connects TRBV6-5 to TRBJ1-5, with D tentatively TRBD1 (5 bases). This CDR3 comprises 16 residues. Trimming shortened V by 4 bases and J by 6 bases, and 19 bases separated the two germline ends. The germline CDR1 and CDR2 sequences are MNHEY and SVGAGI. CDR3 protein: CASSLGLGEVGQPQHF. DNA of the CDR3: TGTGCCAGCAGTTTGGGTTTAGGGGAGGTCGGTCAGCCCCAGCATTTT.

This clone was seen only once. The chain links TRBV7-9 to TRBJ1-3; no clear D gene. The CDR3 has 14 amino acids. Trimming removed 6 bases from V and 1 base from J, with 10 bases in between. CDR1 is SEHNR, CDR2 FQNEAQ, per germline (reference sequence). This chain's CDR3 is CASSTTLSGNTIYF. CDR3 nucleotide sequence: TGTGCCAGCAGTACTACCTTATCTGGAAACACCATATATTTT.

The CDR3 spells CASSQDRGPLNTEAFF. CDR3 sequence (DNA): TGTGCCAGCAGTCAGGACAGGGGGCCATTGAACACTGAAGCTTTCTTT. The chain joins TRBV6-2 or TRBV6-3 to TRBJ1-1, with TRBD1 matching 11 bases. Trimming took 5 bases from V and 0 from J; bases not matched to a gene: 5. Germline CDR1 and CDR2: MNHEY and SVGEGT. The CDR3 has 16 residues.

The chain links TRBV2 to TRBJ1-1; 9 nucleotides match TRBD1. There are 15 residues in the CDR3. V shed 6 bases, J shed 0 bases, and the junction held 5 bases outside the gene matches. Per germline, CDR1 SNHLY and CDR2 FYNNEI. Written as DNA, the CDR3 is TGTGCCAGCAGGTCGGACAGGGGAATGAACACTGAAGCTTTCTTT. It codes for CASRSDRGMNTEAFF.

This clone was detected only a few times. The rearrangement joins TRBV5-1 to TRBJ2-7, with a tentative D call TRBD1 (7 bases). Germline V lookup: CDR1 SGHRS, CDR2 YFSETQ. The V end was cut by 4 bases, the J end by 5 bases, with 19 bases between. The CDR3 is 15 residues long. The CDR3 coding sequence is TGCGCCAGCAGCCCTAGACAGGGACTCGGTGACGAGCAGTACTTC. Translating it yields CASSPRQGLGDEQYF.

The chain has TRBV10-3 and TRBJ1-1; D remains ambiguous. Germline loops: CDR1 ENHRY, CDR2 SYGVKD. V shed 4 bases and J shed 1 base, with 7 bases lying between them. The CDR3 consists of 13 residues. CDR3: CAISVGWNTEAFF. CDR3 DNA: TGTGCCATCAGTGTCGGTTGGAACACTGAAGCTTTCTTT.

The chain uses TRBV3-1 (or the pseudogene TRBV3-2) and TRBJ2-5, with TRBD1 identical over 11 bases. V lost 2 bases to trimming and J lost 5 bases; unmatched junction nucleotides: 4. Germline-derived CDR1 and CDR2 are LGHDT and YNNKEL (reference sequence). This CDR3 has 15 amino acids. The CDR3 nucleotides read TGTGCCAGCAGCCAACGGACAGGGGGCGAGGAGACCCAGTACTTC. This translates into CASSQRTGGEETQYF.

This rearrangement joins TRBV5-1 to TRBJ1-6; TRBD1 aligns across 10 bases. Trimming cost V 0 bases and J 9 bases; bases outside gene matches: 6. Germline CDR1 and CDR2: SGHRS and YFSETQ. The CDR3 is 16 residues long. CDR3 sequence (DNA): TGCGCCAGCAGCTTGGATGACAGGGGGCAGGGTTCACCCCTCCACTTT. Translation gives CASSLDDRGQGSPLHF. The full variable domain, completed using reference TRBV5-1 and TRBJ1-6, is KAGVTQTPRYLIKTRGQQVTLSCSPISGHRSVSWYQQTPGQGLQFLFEYFSETQRNKGNFPGRFSGRQFSNSRSEMNVSTLELGDSALYLCASSLDDRGQGSPLHFGNGTRLTVT.

V is TRBV4-3 and J is TRBJ1-2; D is possibly TRBD1 (6 bases). In germline, CDR1 is LGHNA, CDR2 YSLEER. Trimming stripped 3 bases from V and 0 bases from J, with 11 bases between. CDR3 length equals 15 residues. This chain's CDR3 is CASSHLTGANYGYTF. The CDR3 nucleotides read TGCGCCAGCAGCCACTTGACAGGAGCTAACTATGGCTACACCTTC.

This clone was recorded a few times. The chain has TRBV2 and TRBJ1-3; TRBD1 agrees at 7 bases. J was trimmed by 4 bases and V by 4 bases; bases with no gene match: 4. CDR3 length: 14 residues. Germline-derived CDR1 and CDR2 are SNHLY and FYNNEI. The CDR3: CASSGTGRGNTIYF. The CDR3 nucleotides read TGTGCCAGCAGTGGGACAGGAAGAGGAAACACCATATATTTT. Complete variable domain (other parts from reference TRBV2 and TRBJ1-3): EPEVTQTPSHQVTQMGQEVILRCVPISNHLYFYWYRQILGQKVEFLVSFYNNEISEKSEIFDDQFSVERPDGSNFTLKIRSTKLEDSAMYFCASSGTGRGNTIYFGEGSWLTVV.

This clone was seen once. CDR3 nucleotides: TGCGCCAGCAGCCAATCCCGCAGGAACACTGAAGCTTTCTTT. It is translated as CASSQSRRNTEAFF. The V and J genes are TRBV4-3 and TRBJ1-1, with no clear D. From germline, CDR1 is LGHNA and CDR2 YSLEER. CDR3 length: 14 amino acids. V shed 2 bases and J shed 1 base, with 8 bases lying between them.

CDR3 amino acids: CASSIGEQFF. The CDR3 DNA follows: TGTGCCAGCAGTATTGGCGAGCAGTTCTTC. The chain joins TRBV7-9 to TRBJ2-1; D is undetermined. The germline V gene has CDR1 SEHNR and CDR2 FQNEAQ (reference sequence). Deletions cut 6 bases from V and 10 bases from J, with 7 bases between. This CDR3 contains 10 residues.

This chain uses TRBV7-2 with TRBJ1-5; 7 bases match TRBD1. Germline trimming cut 4 bases from V and 7 bases from J; bases unmatched to any gene: 7. Germline V gene lookup returns CDR1 SGHTA and CDR2 FQGNSA. This CDR3 comprises 14 residues. As DNA, the CDR3 is TGTGCCAGCAGCTCGACAGGGCCCAAGCAGCCCCAGCATTTT. Translation: CASSSTGPKQPQHF.

The table lists this clone with a count of one. The chain recombines TRBV7-9 with TRBJ2-7; 11 bases align to TRBD1. After removal of 7 bases from V and 2 bases from J, the junction contained 10 bases not matched to a gene. The V gene's germline CDR1 is SEHNR and CDR2 FQNEAQ (reference sequence). CDR3 length: 16 amino acids. This CDR3 is CASTLQGTGGTYEQYF. The CDR3 DNA reads TGTGCCAGCACCCTCCAGGGGACAGGGGGGACCTACGAGCAGTACTTC.

The CDR3 bases are TGTGCCAGTAGTTCTGGACAGGCGGCCACCATATATTTT. It codes for CASSSGQAATIYF. The genes are TRBV19 and TRBJ1-3; 7 positions match TRBD1. This CDR3 region has 13 residues. The junction had 7 bases not matched to a gene; V was cut back by 5 bases and J by 9 bases. The germline V gene encodes CDR1 LNHDA and CDR2 SQIVND (reference sequence).

The chain links TRBV27 to TRBJ1-2, with a weak D call TRBD1 (5 bases). The CDR3 covers 14 residues. V shed 5 bases and J shed 4 bases, with 14 bases lying between them. The germline V gene encodes CDR1 MNHEY and CDR2 SMNVEV (reference sequence). CDR3 sequence (DNA): TGTGCCAGCAGTCCTCAGGGCCCCTCCTATGGCTACACCTTC. Encoded protein: CASSPQGPSYGYTF.